The 8 T cell receptor beta chains below come from one sample, sequenced in a study of blood T cell repertoires in COVID-19. Sequencing used immunoSEQ multiplex PCR; TCRdb keeps in-frame clones, though not all of them. The table lists 400,000 or so clones, 80% to 90% of them singletons. The sequencing sample was made of PBMCs or T cells enriched from blood (not recorded which). The receptors derive from a man in his thirties or forties who had recovered from COVID-19.

This chain joins TRBV28 and TRBJ2-7; the match to TRBD1 covers 9 bases. The V and J ends lost 3 bases and 1 base, in that order; junction bases with no gene match: 7. This CDR3 has 16 amino acids. Looked up from germline, CDR1 is MDHEN and CDR2 is SYDVKM. The CDR3, as DNA: TGTGCCAGCAGTTTGGGGGGGACAGGGAGATCCTACGAGCAGTACTTC. Its translation: CASSLGGTGRSYEQYF.

This chain uses TRBV7-8 with TRBJ2-7; 10 bases fit TRBD1. The J segment lost 2 bases and the V segment lost 4 bases, leaving 8 bases of the junction unmatched. This CDR3 has 16 residues. The germline CDR1 and CDR2 sequences are SGHVS and FQNEAQ. The CDR3 spells CASSSKPGQGAYEQYF. The CDR3, as DNA: TGTGCCAGCAGCTCGAAACCAGGACAGGGGGCCTACGAGCAGTACTTC.

This clone has a single count. This chain connects TRBV15 to TRBJ2-1; D may be TRBD2 (6 bases). The CDR3 has 14 amino acids. CDR1 and CDR2 (germline): LNHNV, YYDKDF (reference sequence). V lost 8 bases and J lost 3, with 14 bases in between. CDR3 DNA: TGTGCCACCTCCCGGGGCGGGGACTACAATGAGCAGTTCTTC. Encoded protein: CATSRGGDYNEQFF.

This clone was recorded only once. The chain is built from TRBV18 and TRBJ2-1; the match to TRBD2 covers 8 bases. CDR3 length equals 15 residues. Per germline, CDR1 KGHSH and CDR2 LQKENI. With V trimmed by 3 bases and J by 5 bases, 6 bases remained unmatched. The CDR3 DNA is TGTGCCAGCTCACCCGTGGGACTAGAGAACAATGAGCAGTTCTTC. This encodes CASSPVGLENNEQFF.

The chain uses TRBV28 and TRBJ1-6; 9 nucleotides match TRBD1. The CDR3 consists of 13 residues. The germline gives CDR1 MDHEN, CDR2 SYDVKM. The V segment lost 8 bases and the J segment 8 bases; nucleotides outside the gene matches: 4. The CDR3 DNA reads as TGTGCCAGCGGGACAGGGAGGGATTCACCCCTCCACTTT. As protein: CASGTGRDSPLHF.

The V and J genes are TRBV19 and TRBJ2-5; 8 nucleotides align to TRBD1. Per the germline V gene, CDR1 is LNHDA and CDR2 is SQIVND (reference sequence). This CDR3 spans 16 amino acids. Germline trimming cut 1 base from V and 5 bases from J; bases unmatched to any gene: 9. CDR3 bases: TGTGCCAGTAGTATAGGGACAGGGACCACTTACGAGACCCAGTACTTC. This translates into CASSIGTGTTYETQYF.

The chain couples TRBV7-9 to TRBJ1-5, with TRBD1 matching 7 bases. V lost 3 bases, J lost 6 bases, and 8 bases stayed unmatched. Germline assignment: CDR1 SEHNR and CDR2 FQNEAQ (reference sequence). The CDR3 has 15 residues. The CDR3 DNA reads TGTGCCAGCAGCTTGGTGCCCAGGGGGATTCAGCCCCAGCATTTT. Protein sequence: CASSLVPRGIQPQHF.

The rearrangement joins TRBV3-1 (or the pseudogene TRBV3-2) to TRBJ2-3; a weak D match, TRBD2 (5 bases). CDR1 is LGHDT, CDR2 YNNKEL, per germline (reference sequence). The CDR3 has 16 amino acids. The V gene lost 1 base and the J gene lost 2 bases, with 13 bases spanning the gap. The CDR3 reads CASSQGGLSLTDTQYF. CDR3 in DNA: TGTGCCAGCAGCCAAGGAGGGCTCAGCCTCACAGATACGCAGTATTTT.